These T cell receptor beta chains were read from a single sample in a study of regulatory T cells in long-lasting Graves disease. MiXCR was run by TCRdb on the multiplex PCR reads, yielding one entry per CDR3 protein. The sample includes over 450,000 distinct CDR3 sequences, roughly 21% seen only once; the top ten take 7% to 9%. Sequenced material: peripheral blood mononuclear cells (PBMCs), taken when the disease was refractory, from a patient treated with antithyroid drugs. The receptors derive from a female donor with Graves disease. The CDR3 runs from the conserved cysteine through the conserved F or W. D genes are given only for firm matches. A row's size may be missing; if present it is once, few, many or a size class.

v_gene: TRBV27; j_gene: TRBJ2-6; abundance: few; d_gene: NA; CDR3aa: CASSPRPERANVLTF; CDR3nt: TGTGCCAGCAGTCCCCGACCCGAAAGGGCCAACGTCCTGACTTTC
v_gene: TRBV5-1; j_gene: TRBJ2-7; abundance: NA; d_gene: NA; CDR3aa: CASSLAESGYEQYF; CDR3nt: TGCGCCAGCAGCTTAGCTGAAAGCGGCTACGAGCAGTACTTC
v_gene: TRBV3-1; j_gene: TRBJ1-3; abundance: few; d_gene: NA; CDR3aa: CASSQEWTPGNTIYF; CDR3nt: TGTGCCAGCAGCCAAGAATGGACACCTGGAAACACCATATATTTT
v_gene: TRBV6-1; j_gene: TRBJ2-6; abundance: few; d_gene: NA; CDR3aa: CASPAIGDSGANVLTF; CDR3nt: TGTGCCAGCCCGGCCATCGGAGACTCTGGGGCCAACGTCCTGACTTTC
v_gene: TRBV28; j_gene: TRBJ2-3; abundance: NA; d_gene: NA; CDR3aa: CASSFLTASSSTDTQYF; CDR3nt: TGTGCCAGCAGTTTCTTGACAGCTAGTTCTAGCACAGATACGCAGTATTTT
v_gene: TRBV7-2; j_gene: TRBJ2-1; abundance: many; d_gene: TRBD2; CDR3aa: CASSFPGGNNEQFF; CDR3nt: TGTGCCAGCAGCTTCCCCGGGGGGAACAATGAGCAGTTCTTC
v_gene: TRBV15; j_gene: TRBJ1-2; abundance: NA; d_gene: NA; CDR3aa: CATSRDSQGFSSYGYTF; CDR3nt: TGTGCCACCAGCAGAGATTCTCAGGGTTTTTCTTCCTATGGCTACACCTTC
v_gene: TRBV12-3/TRBV12-4; j_gene: TRBJ1-2; abundance: many; d_gene: NA; CDR3aa: CASNPFYGPANYGYTF; CDR3nt: TGTGCCAGCAATCCCTTTTATGGTCCCGCTAACTATGGCTACACCTTC
v_gene: TRBV6-2/TRBV6-3; j_gene: TRBJ1-3; abundance: NA; d_gene: NA; CDR3aa: CASSYTSGNTIYF; CDR3nt: TGTGCCAGCAGTTACACATCTGGAAACACCATATATTTT
v_gene: TRBV28; j_gene: TRBJ2-3; abundance: once; d_gene: NA; CDR3aa: CASSPGDSRVYF; CDR3nt: TGTGCCAGCAGTCCAGGGGACTCGAGGGTGTATTTT
v_gene: TRBV10-3; j_gene: TRBJ2-2; abundance: NA; d_gene: NA; CDR3aa: CAISDRDGNTGELFF; CDR3nt: TGTGCCATCAGTGACCGGGACGGAAACACCGGGGAGCTGTTTTTT
v_gene: TRBV5-5; j_gene: TRBJ1-1; abundance: NA; d_gene: NA; CDR3aa: CASSLDFSWNTEAFF; CDR3nt: TGTGCCAGCAGCTTGGATTTTAGTTGGAACACTGAAGCTTTCTTT
v_gene: TRBV6-1; j_gene: TRBJ2-7; abundance: few; d_gene: NA; CDR3aa: CASSPYRSSYEQYF; CDR3nt: TGTGCCAGCAGTCCATATAGGAGCTCCTACGAGCAGTACTTC
v_gene: TRBV3-1; j_gene: TRBJ2-5; abundance: many; d_gene: TRBD1; CDR3aa: CASSNPDRGETQYF; CDR3nt: TGTGCCAGCAGCAATCCGGACAGGGGTGAGACCCAGTACTTC
v_gene: TRBV6-1; j_gene: TRBJ2-7; abundance: many; d_gene: TRBD1; CDR3aa: CASSPGTGVVEQYF; CDR3nt: TGTGCCAGCAGTCCCGGGACAGGGGTGGTCGAGCAGTACTTC
v_gene: TRBV5-6; j_gene: TRBJ2-5; abundance: many; d_gene: NA; CDR3aa: CASSGGFSETQYF; CDR3nt: TGTGCCAGCAGCGGGGGGTTTAGCGAGACCCAGTACTTC
v_gene: TRBV20-1; j_gene: TRBJ2-1; abundance: NA; d_gene: NA; CDR3aa: CSARDGNLGGEQFF; CDR3nt: TGCAGTGCTAGAGATGGGAATTTAGGGGGAGAGCAGTTCTTC
v_gene: TRBV27; j_gene: TRBJ1-1; abundance: many; d_gene: NA; CDR3aa: CASSFIQGMNTEAFF; CDR3nt: TGTGCCAGCAGTTTTATCCAGGGAATGAACACTGAAGCTTTCTTT
v_gene: TRBV29-1; j_gene: TRBJ2-7; abundance: many; d_gene: NA; CDR3aa: CSVALKAAYEQYF; CDR3nt: TGCAGCGTTGCGTTGAAAGCTGCCTACGAGCAGTACTTC
v_gene: TRBV20-1; j_gene: TRBJ1-5; abundance: few; d_gene: NA; CDR3aa: CSARGPGQSNQPQHF; CDR3nt: TGCAGTGCTAGAGGTCCCGGACAGTCCAATCAGCCCCAGCATTTT
v_gene: TRBV29-1; j_gene: TRBJ2-5; abundance: NA; d_gene: TRBD1; CDR3aa: CSDDGQGGKETQYF; CDR3nt: TGCAGCGATGACGGACAGGGAGGCAAAGAGACCCAGTACTTC
v_gene: TRBV28; j_gene: TRBJ2-7; abundance: many; d_gene: NA; CDR3aa: CASSPGPRGWFYEQYF; CDR3nt: TGTGCCAGCAGTCCCGGTCCCCGAGGCTGGTTTTACGAGCAGTACTTC
v_gene: TRBV7-2; j_gene: TRBJ2-7; abundance: many; d_gene: NA; CDR3aa: CASSASSEQYF; CDR3nt: TGTGCCAGCAGCGCAAGTAGCGAGCAGTACTTC
v_gene: TRBV7-9; j_gene: TRBJ2-7; abundance: few; d_gene: NA; CDR3aa: CASSIRDIYEQYF; CDR3nt: TGTGCCAGCAGCATCCGGGACATTTACGAGCAGTACTTC
v_gene: TRBV28; j_gene: TRBJ1-5; abundance: NA; d_gene: TRBD1; CDR3aa: CASSLGQGKQPQHF; CDR3nt: TGTGCCAGCAGCCTAGGACAGGGGAAACAGCCCCAGCATTTT